This T cell receptor beta chain was recorded in a study of glioma-infiltrating T cells after dendritic cell vaccination. The CDR3 covers 14 residues. In germline, CDR1 is LNHDA, CDR2 SQIVND (reference sequence). Deletions cut 7 bases from V and 1 base from J, with 10 bases between. Fresh-frozen tumor tissue and more than two years of survival data were available for all. Isocitrate dehydrogenase mutation was absent in all glioblastoma patients. The immunoSEQ assay amplified TCRB CDR3 from up to roughly 2 ug DNA. Sequenced by immunoSEQ multiplex PCR; TCRdb stores in-frame clones only, minus some. Seen here are tens of thousands of clones, over 90% observed once, and the top ten hold around 2.2%.

The sample consisted of blood, taken before dendritic cell vaccination. The chain carries TRBV19 and TRBJ2-2, with D unresolved. The TCR was taken from a human donor with glioblastoma. CDR3 nucleotide sequence: TGTGCCAGTACCACCGACAAGAACACCGGGGAGCTGTTTTTT. Protein product: CASTTDKNTGELFF.